This passage covers 32 T cell receptor beta chains from one sample sequenced in a study of blood T cell repertoires in COVID-19. Clones were sequenced by immunoSEQ multiplex PCR, and TCRdb holds only the in-frame ones, with some missing. The data hold fewer than 150,000 clones, with more than 75% observed a single time. The source material was peripheral blood. The receptors shown here come from a woman older than 75 with acute or convalescent COVID-19.

V gene TRBV30 combines with J gene TRBJ2-3; tentative D call: TRBD1 (6 bases). The CDR3 is 14 residues long. V lost 5 bases and J 9 bases, leaving 21 bases between the germline ends. In germline, CDR1 is GTSNPN, CDR2 SVGIG (reference sequence). The CDR3 bases are TGTGCCTGGGGAACCCTCCAGGGGATAGGCACGCAGTATTTT. The encoded protein is CAWGTLQGIGTQYF.

This clone was seen just once. The chain joins TRBV18 to TRBJ2-1; D gene ambiguous. V lost 3 bases and J lost 0, with 12 bases in between. CDR1 is KGHSH and CDR2 is LQKENI in the germline V gene. There are 16 residues in the CDR3. This CDR3 reads CASSPVGRSSYNEQFF. The CDR3, as DNA: TGTGCCAGCTCACCCGTGGGCAGGTCCTCCTACAATGAGCAGTTCTTC.

V and J are TRBV11-3 and TRBJ2-3; no clear D. CDR3 length: 13 residues. V was pared by 0 bases and J by 3 bases, with 4 bases between. CDR1 is SGHNT and CDR2 is YENEEA in the germline V gene. CDR3 in DNA: TGTGCCAGCAGCTTAGACGTGACAGATACGCAGTATTTT. It yields the protein CASSLDVTDTQYF.

This chain connects TRBV7-8 to TRBJ1-2; 8 bases line up with TRBD1. The germline V gene encodes CDR1 SGHVS and CDR2 FQNEAQ. The CDR3 sequence is 14 residues long. The trim removed 5 bases at V and 7 bases at J, leaving 9 bases unmatched. CDR3 sequence: CASSARQGISGYTF. CDR3 bases: TGTGCCAGCAGCGCACGACAGGGGATAAGTGGCTACACCTTC.

This chain joins TRBV3-1 (or the pseudogene TRBV3-2) and TRBJ2-7; 11 bases map to TRBD2. V gave up 0 bases and J gave up 4 bases; unmatched junction bases: 8. The CDR3 extends over 17 amino acids. Germline CDR1 reads LGHDT; CDR2 reads YNNKEL (reference sequence). The CDR3 DNA follows: TGTGCCAGCAGCCAAGATAAGTTCCTAGCGGGGGGTTACGAGCAGTACTTC. Protein product: CASSQDKFLAGGYEQYF.

In nucleotides, the CDR3 is TGCGCCAGCAGCTTGGATGGTGGGAGCACTGAAGCTTTCTTT. Encoded protein: CASSLDGGSTEAFF. V is TRBV5-1 and J is TRBJ1-1; D call uncertain. CDR1 SGHRS and CDR2 YFSETQ come from the germline V gene. This CDR3 has 14 amino acids. V dropped 0 bases and J dropped 4 bases, with 10 bases sitting between them. Supplemented by reference TRBV5-1 and TRBJ1-1, the full variable domain reads KAGVTQTPRYLIKTRGQQVTLSCSPISGHRSVSWYQQTPGQGLQFLFEYFSETQRNKGNFPGRFSGRQFSNSRSEMNVSTLELGDSALYLCASSLDGGSTEAFFGQGTRLTVV.

This sequence joins TRBV20-1 and TRBJ1-2, with D possibly being TRBD1 (6 bases). Germline CDR1 DFQATT, CDR2 SNEGSKA (reference sequence). This CDR3 has 11 residues. This CDR3 reads CTAGTSDGYTF. CDR3 DNA sequence: TGCACTGCCGGGACATCAGATGGCTACACCTTC.

V and J are TRBV6-4 and TRBJ2-1; 7 nucleotides agree with TRBD2. Trimming at V came to 0 bases and at J to 8 bases, leaving 4 bases not matched to a gene. The CDR3 spans 14 residues. From germline, CDR1 is MRHNA and CDR2 SNTAGT. CDR3 sequence (DNA): TGTGCCAGCAGTGACTCGAAGCTAGCGGATGAGCAGTTCTTC. It is translated as CASSDSKLADEQFF.

This chain uses TRBV19 with TRBJ1-2; 7 bases are shared with TRBD1. V lost 7 bases and J lost 2; bases outside the gene matches: 7. The CDR3 spans 14 residues. Germline V lookup: CDR1 LNHDA, CDR2 SQIVND (reference sequence). The CDR3 nucleotides are TGTGCCAGTATCCCGGCAGGGGGGAACTATGGCTACACCTTC. This codes for CASIPAGGNYGYTF.

V and J are TRBV29-1 and TRBJ2-1; a possible D gene is TRBD1 (5 bases). The CDR3 runs to 14 residues. Germline CDR1 and CDR2: SQVTM and ANQGSEA. Trimming stripped 5 bases from V and 9 bases from J, with 20 bases between. The CDR3 DNA reads TGCAGCGTTCCCCGGACAAGCTCCCAGGGTGAGCAGTTCTTC. This codes for CSVPRTSSQGEQFF.

The chain joins TRBV2 to TRBJ2-3, with D tentatively TRBD2 (6 bases). The V gene lost 6 bases and the J gene lost 3 bases, with 16 bases spanning the gap. The germline V gene encodes CDR1 SNHLY and CDR2 FYNNEI. This CDR3 has 15 amino acids. The CDR3: CASRDTASATDTQYF. The CDR3 nucleotides read TGTGCCAGCAGAGATACGGCTAGCGCAACAGATACGCAGTATTTT. Drawing the rest from reference TRBV2 and TRBJ2-3, the complete variable domain is EPEVTQTPSHQVTQMGQEVILRCVPISNHLYFYWYRQILGQKVEFLVSFYNNEISEKSEIFDDQFSVERPDGSNFTLKIRSTKLEDSAMYFCASRDTASATDTQYFGPGTRLTVL.

The rearrangement links TRBV3-1 (or the pseudogene TRBV3-2) to TRBJ1-2, with D possibly being TRBD1 (5 bases). CDR3 length equals 15 residues. In germline, CDR1 is LGHDT, CDR2 YNNKEL (reference sequence). The germline V and J ends were trimmed by 2 bases and 6 bases, with 16 bases remaining between them. CDR3 nucleotide sequence: TGTGCCAGCAGCCAACGCGTGGGGGGAAAGGATGGCTACACCTTC. It specifies CASSQRVGGKDGYTF.

V usage is TRBV3-1 (or the pseudogene TRBV3-2) and J usage is TRBJ2-1, with D possibly being TRBD1 (6 bases). CDR3 size: 15 residues. The V end was cut by 3 bases, the J end by 0 bases, with 9 bases between. Germline CDR1 LGHDT, CDR2 YNNKEL (reference sequence). CDR3 sequence (DNA): TGTGCCAGCAGCCAGGGGGCAAGCTCCTACAATGAGCAGTTCTTC. Translation gives CASSQGASSYNEQFF.

This clone was found once. The chain is built from TRBV12-5 and TRBJ2-2; TRBD1 might be the D (5 bases). Between the trimmed V and J ends, which lost 9 bases and 1 base, there was a span of 12 bases. The CDR3 has 14 residues. CDR1 is LGHNT and CDR2 is FRNRAP in the germline V gene. The chain's CDR3 is CASAWQGNTGELFF. For the CDR3, the DNA is TGTGCTAGCGCTTGGCAGGGGAACACCGGGGAGCTGTTTTTT.

The V call is TRBV15, the J call TRBJ2-3; TRBD2 matches at 13 bases. Unmatched junction bases numbered 2, after V lost 3 bases and J lost 2 bases. This CDR3 is built from 16 residues. Per germline, CDR1 LNHNV and CDR2 YYDKDF (reference sequence). CDR3 sequence reads: CATSSGLAGVTDTQYF. The CDR3 coding sequence is TGTGCCACCAGCAGCGGACTAGCGGGGGTCACAGATACGCAGTATTTT.

V usage is TRBV21-1 and J usage is TRBJ1-2; the D call of TRBD1 is as the table states it, not checked on the DNA. TRBV21-1 has pseudogene status. The CDR3 contains 14 residues. CDR3 DNA sequence: TGTGCCAGCACTAACTGGGACAGTAACTATGGCTACACCTTC. Translating it yields CASTNWDSNYGYTF.

The J gene is TRBJ2-2, the V gene TRBV5-1; weak D call: TRBD1 (5 bases). The V end lost 3 bases, the J end lost 4 bases, and 16 bases lay between the germline ends. In germline, CDR1 is SGHRS, CDR2 YFSETQ. CDR3 length equals 16 residues. CDR3 nucleotides: TGCGCCAGCAGCTCCCTGTCGCTAAGGGGCACCGGGGAGCTGTTTTTT. Translated: CASSSLSLRGTGELFF.

This clone was seen only once. The rearrangement links TRBV18 to TRBJ2-5; tentative D call: TRBD1 (6 bases). The CDR3 totals 14 residues. Germline V lookup: CDR1 KGHSH, CDR2 LQKENI. Trimming removed 6 bases at V and 5 bases at J, with 16 bases between. CDR3 nucleotides: TGTGCCAGCTCCCCCTTACAGGGATATGAGACCCAGTACTTC. It codes for CASSPLQGYETQYF.

The chain recombines TRBV27 with TRBJ2-4; 7 bases fit TRBD1. Germline values: CDR1 MNHEY, CDR2 SMNVEV (reference sequence). The CDR3 runs to 17 residues. The V gene end was trimmed by 6 bases and the J gene end by 0 bases; junction bases not matched to a gene: 11. The CDR3 reads CASRPLHRGLAKNIQYF. The CDR3 DNA is TGTGCCAGCAGGCCCTTACACAGGGGCTTAGCCAAAAACATTCAGTACTTC.

The chain recombines TRBV2 with TRBJ1-4; D might be TRBD1 (5 bases). Germline assignment: CDR1 SNHLY and CDR2 FYNNEI. Trimming took off 6 bases at V and 2 bases at J, with 10 bases between the two ends. The CDR3 covers 14 residues. The CDR3 region has the DNA TGTGCCAGCAGCTCAGGGTGGACTAATGAAAAACTGTTTTTT. Encoded protein: CASSSGWTNEKLFF.

This chain uses TRBV6-5 with TRBJ1-2; TRBD1 matches at 7 bases. Germline lookup yields CDR1 MNHEY and CDR2 SVGAGI. The CDR3 is 14 amino acids. V was clipped by 6 bases and J by 14 bases; unmatched bases: 18. CDR3 amino acids: CASRGVGTATRGTF. The CDR3 bases are TGTGCCAGCAGGGGGGTTGGGACAGCTACCCGGGGGACCTTC.

V and J are TRBV10-3 and TRBJ2-7; 11 nucleotides align to TRBD1. Germline V gives CDR1 ENHRY, CDR2 SYGVKD. Unmatched junction bases numbered 10, after V lost 9 bases and J lost 9 bases. The CDR3 extends over 13 amino acids. CDR3 amino acids: CAIQDRGLTVQYF. The CDR3 DNA is TGTGCCATACAGGACAGGGGGCTCACTGTGCAGTACTTC.

The table lists this clone with a few counts. The V gene is TRBV29-1, the J gene TRBJ1-2; 7 bases agree with TRBD1. Germline V gene sequence: CDR1 SQVTM, CDR2 ANQGSEA. The CDR3 consists of 14 residues. V was clipped by 4 bases and J by 0 bases; unmatched bases: 5. The CDR3 DNA follows: TGCAGCGTTGTGGAGGGGGCCACTAACTATGGCTACACCTTC. This sequence encodes CSVVEGATNYGYTF.

The genes are TRBV2 and TRBJ2-7; 12 bases fit TRBD2. V was clipped by 6 bases and J by 2 bases; unmatched bases: 2. Germline-derived CDR1 and CDR2 are SNHLY and FYNNEI. This CDR3 spans 14 amino acids. This chain's CDR3 is CASSRLAGAYEQYF. In DNA, the CDR3 is TGTGCCAGCAGCAGACTAGCGGGAGCCTACGAGCAGTACTTC.

The chain has TRBV4-2 and TRBJ1-4, with 8 bases fitting TRBD1. The germline V gene encodes CDR1 LGHNA and CDR2 YNFKEQ. V gave up 4 bases and J gave up 8 bases; unmatched junction bases: 12. The CDR3 extends over 16 amino acids. The CDR3 loop reads CASSRIQGGIREKLFF. The CDR3 coding sequence is TGTGCCAGCAGCCGCATACAGGGGGGGATAAGAGAAAAACTGTTTTTT.

This clone has a single count. The chain employs TRBV5-4 and TRBJ2-3; 8 bases fit TRBD2. CDR3 length equals 16 residues. CDR1 SGHNT and CDR2 YYREEE come from the germline V gene (reference sequence). The CDR3 bases are TGTGCAGGTGCATCGGCCGGGACTAGAACAGTAGATACGCAGTATTTT. It specifies CAGASAGTRTVDTQYF.

The rearrangement uses TRBV5-1 and TRBJ2-5, with TRBD2 matching 8 bases. The length of the CDR3 is 16 residues. Germline CDR1 SGHRS, CDR2 YFSETQ. J gave up 6 bases and V 0 bases, and 10 bases lay outside the gene matches. The CDR3 loop is CASSLEGGRLAQTQYF. The CDR3 coding sequence is TGCGCCAGCAGCTTGGAAGGCGGGAGGTTAGCACAGACCCAGTACTTC.

The chain employs TRBV2 and TRBJ2-1; the D gene is possibly TRBD1 (5 bases). Germline CDR1 and CDR2: SNHLY and FYNNEI. V lost 8 bases, J lost 6 bases, and 17 bases lay in between. This CDR3 is 14 amino acids long. CDR3: CASPEGVGPNEQFF. The CDR3 DNA reads as TGTGCCAGCCCCGAAGGGGTAGGTCCCAATGAGCAGTTCTTC.

This chain joins TRBV4-2 and TRBJ2-5, with D possibly TRBD2 on 7 matching bases. CDR1 is LGHNA, CDR2 YNFKEQ, per germline. Trimming stripped 6 bases from V and 4 bases from J, with 21 bases between. CDR3 length: 16 amino acids. CDR3 region: CASRDGRGGESETQYF. The CDR3 DNA sequence: TGTGCCAGCAGGGACGGACGAGGGGGGGAGTCAGAGACCCAGTACTTC.

J is TRBJ2-7 and V is TRBV2; possibly TRBD1 for D (5 bases). V shed 7 bases and J shed 6 bases, with 16 bases lying between them. Germline CDR1 reads SNHLY; CDR2 reads FYNNEI. This CDR3 region has 13 residues. The CDR3 loop reads CASKSGFPLEQYF. CDR3 nucleotide sequence: TGTGCCAGCAAATCAGGGTTCCCGCTCGAGCAGTACTTC. Drawing the rest from reference TRBV2 and TRBJ2-7, the complete variable domain is EPEVTQTPSHQVTQMGQEVILRCVPISNHLYFYWYRQILGQKVEFLVSFYNNEISEKSEIFDDQFSVERPDGSNFTLKIRSTKLEDSAMYFCASKSGFPLEQYFGPGTRLTVT.

J is TRBJ1-2 and V is TRBV9, with D unclear. Per germline, CDR1 SGDLS and CDR2 YYNGEE. The CDR3 runs 13 residues. Trimming left V 4 bases short and J 0 bases short, with 7 bases between. CDR3 bases: TGTGCCAGCAGCTCCGGTCCTAACTATGGCTACACCTTC. Amino acid sequence: CASSSGPNYGYTF.

This clone appeared once. V usage is TRBV6-5 and J usage is TRBJ1-5; perhaps TRBD1 as D (6 bases). Germline V CDR1 and CDR2: MNHEY, SVGAGI. V lost 11 bases to trimming and J lost 6 bases, with 17 bases between them. This CDR3 spans 13 amino acids. The CDR3 loop is CAATGGLGQPQHF. Written as DNA, the CDR3 is TGTGCCGCCACCGGGGGGCTGGGTCAGCCCCAGCATTTT.